This is a list of T cell receptor beta chains from one sample in a study of Graves' ophthalmopathy and Graves' hyperthyroidism. In TCRdb, the multiplex PCR reads were re-called with MiXCR into one record per CDR3 protein. The sample consists of 1 million to 1.3 million distinct CDR3 sequences, roughly two fifths of them appearing once. Sequenced input: peripheral blood or thyroid tissue (not recorded which). The origin of the receptors is an adult man with Graves' hyperthyroidism. The CDR3 runs from the conserved cysteine through the conserved F or W. A D gene is named only where the DNA matches it firmly. Some rows have no size entry. The others give once, few or many, or a class for an expanded clone.

d_gene,abundance,v_gene,j_gene,CDR3nt,CDR3aa
.,.,TRBV11-2,TRBJ1-5,TGTGCCAGCAGCCCCCAGATGGGACAGCCCCAGCATTTT,CASSPQMGQPQHF
.,.,TRBV25-1,TRBJ2-2,TGTGCCAGCAGTGGGAGGCAGAACACCGGGGAGCTGTCTTGG,CASSGRQNTGELSW
.,many,TRBV20-1,TRBJ1-3,TGCAGTGCTATGTCTTTCGGGGGAAACACCATATATTTT,CSAMSFGGNTIYF
.,.,TRBV6-2/TRBV6-3,TRBJ2-7,TGTGCCAGCAAACCGGGACGGGGCTCTGTCGAGCAGTACTTC,CASKPGRGSVEQYF
TRBD2,many,TRBV19,TRBJ2-5,TGTGCCAGTAGTATAGTTCGCGGGGGGCCGGGGGAGACCCAGTACTTC,CASSIVRGGPGETQYF
.,many,TRBV6-5,TRBJ1-1,TGTGCCAGCAATCTGAAAGGGAACACTGAAGCTTTCTTT,CASNLKGNTEAFF
.,.,TRBV10-3,TRBJ1-6,TGTGCCAGCACCTTTGACAGGCGAGGCAATTCACCCCTCCACTTT,CASTFDRRGNSPLHF
TRBD1,.,TRBV7-9,TRBJ1-2,TGTGCCAGCAGCTTATCGACAGGGGGCTTCGCCTATGGCTACACCTTC,CASSLSTGGFAYGYTF
.,.,TRBV9,TRBJ2-3,TGTGCCAGCAGCCCACCGGGGGCGGGAGATACGCAGTATTTT,CASSPPGAGDTQYF
.,.,TRBV9,TRBJ1-4,TGTGCCAGCAGCCCCTCGGCGGGTCCAAATGAAAAACTGTTTTTT,CASSPSAGPNEKLFF
.,.,TRBV2,TRBJ2-2,TGTGCCAGCAGTGAGATCGGCACTAGCACCGGGGAGCTGTTTTTT,CASSEIGTSTGELFF